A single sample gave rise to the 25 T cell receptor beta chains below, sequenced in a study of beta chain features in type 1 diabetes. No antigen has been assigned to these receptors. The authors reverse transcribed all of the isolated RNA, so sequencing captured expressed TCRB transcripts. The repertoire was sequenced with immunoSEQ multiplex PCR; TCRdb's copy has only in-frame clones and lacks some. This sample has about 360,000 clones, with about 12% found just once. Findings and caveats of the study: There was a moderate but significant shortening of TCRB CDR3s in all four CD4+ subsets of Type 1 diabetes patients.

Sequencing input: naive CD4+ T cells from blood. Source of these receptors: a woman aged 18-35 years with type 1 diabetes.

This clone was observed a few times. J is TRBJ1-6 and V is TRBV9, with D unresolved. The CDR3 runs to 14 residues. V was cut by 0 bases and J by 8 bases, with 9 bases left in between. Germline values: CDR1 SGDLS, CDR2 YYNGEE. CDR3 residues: CASSVEVADSPLHF. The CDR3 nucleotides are TGTGCCAGCAGCGTAGAGGTCGCGGATTCACCCCTCCACTTT.

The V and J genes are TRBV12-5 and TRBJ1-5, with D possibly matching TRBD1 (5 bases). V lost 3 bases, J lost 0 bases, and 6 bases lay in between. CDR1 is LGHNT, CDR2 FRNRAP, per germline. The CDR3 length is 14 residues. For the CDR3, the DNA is TGTGCTAGTGGTTTCGGGGGTAGCAATCAGCCCCAGCATTTT. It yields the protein CASGFGGSNQPQHF.

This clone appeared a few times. This chain's CDR3 is CASSEFNEQYF. For the CDR3, the DNA is TGTGCCAGCAGTGAGTTTAACGAGCAGTACTTC. The rearrangement joins TRBV2 to TRBJ2-7, with D uncertain. CDR3 length: 11 residues. Deletions cut 3 bases from V and 5 bases from J, with 5 bases between. Germline V lookup: CDR1 SNHLY, CDR2 FYNNEI.

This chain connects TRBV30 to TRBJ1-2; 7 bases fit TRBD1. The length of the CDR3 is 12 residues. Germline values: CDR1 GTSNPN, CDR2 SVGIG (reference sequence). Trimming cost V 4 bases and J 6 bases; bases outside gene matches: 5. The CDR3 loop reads CAWTTGSHGYTF. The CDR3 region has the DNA TGTGCCTGGACGACAGGGTCCCATGGCTACACCTTC.

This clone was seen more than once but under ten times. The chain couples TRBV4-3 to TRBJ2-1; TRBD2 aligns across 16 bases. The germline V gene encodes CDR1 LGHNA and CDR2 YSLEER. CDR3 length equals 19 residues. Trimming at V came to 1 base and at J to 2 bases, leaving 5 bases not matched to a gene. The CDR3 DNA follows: TGCGCCAGCAGCCAAGCCCCGGGACTAGCGGGGGGGACCTACAATGAGCAGTTCTTC. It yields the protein CASSQAPGLAGGTYNEQFF.

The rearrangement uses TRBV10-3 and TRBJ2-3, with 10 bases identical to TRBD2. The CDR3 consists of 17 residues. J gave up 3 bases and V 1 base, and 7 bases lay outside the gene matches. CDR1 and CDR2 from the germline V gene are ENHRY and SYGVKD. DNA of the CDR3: TGTGCCATCAGTGAGTGGGAGCTAGCGGGGGCGACAGATACGCAGTATTTT. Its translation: CAISEWELAGATDTQYF.

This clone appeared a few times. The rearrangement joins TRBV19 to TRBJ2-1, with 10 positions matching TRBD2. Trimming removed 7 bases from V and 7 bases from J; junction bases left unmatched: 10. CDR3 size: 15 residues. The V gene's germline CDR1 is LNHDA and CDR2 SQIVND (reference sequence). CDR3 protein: CASTYQASGGNEQFF. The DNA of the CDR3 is TGTGCCAGTACATATCAGGCTAGCGGGGGTAATGAGCAGTTCTTC.

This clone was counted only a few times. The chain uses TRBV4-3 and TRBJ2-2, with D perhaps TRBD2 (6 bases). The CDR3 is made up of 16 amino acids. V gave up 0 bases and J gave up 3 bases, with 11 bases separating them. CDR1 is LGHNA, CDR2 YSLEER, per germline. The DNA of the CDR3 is TGCGCCAGCAGCCAAGATAGGGGACTGGACACCGGGGAGCTGTTTTTT. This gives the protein CASSQDRGLDTGELFF.

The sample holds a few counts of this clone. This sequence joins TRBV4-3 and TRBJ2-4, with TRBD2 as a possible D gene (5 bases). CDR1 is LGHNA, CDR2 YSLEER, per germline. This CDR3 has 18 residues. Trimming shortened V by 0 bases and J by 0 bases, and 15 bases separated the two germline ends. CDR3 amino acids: CASSQDLTATIAKNIQYF. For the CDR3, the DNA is TGCGCCAGCAGCCAAGATCTGACCGCGACTATAGCCAAAAACATTCAGTACTTC.

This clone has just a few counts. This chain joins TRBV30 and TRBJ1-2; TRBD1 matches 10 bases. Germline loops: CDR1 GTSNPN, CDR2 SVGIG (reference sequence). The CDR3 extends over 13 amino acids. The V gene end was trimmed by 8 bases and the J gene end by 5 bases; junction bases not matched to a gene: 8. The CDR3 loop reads CAGSGTGAYGYTF. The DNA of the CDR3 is TGTGCCGGAAGTGGGACAGGGGCTTATGGCTACACCTTC. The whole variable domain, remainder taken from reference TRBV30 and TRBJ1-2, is SQTIHQWPATLVQPVGSPLSLECTVEGTSNPNLYWYRQAAGRGLQLLFYSVGIGQISSEVPQNLSASRPQDRQFILSSKKLLLSDSGFYLCAGSGTGAYGYTFGSGTRLTVV.

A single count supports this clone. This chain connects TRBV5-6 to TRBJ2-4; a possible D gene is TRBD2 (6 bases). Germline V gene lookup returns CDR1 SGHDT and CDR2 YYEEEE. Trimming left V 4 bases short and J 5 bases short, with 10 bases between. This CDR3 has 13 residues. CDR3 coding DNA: TGTGCCAGCAGCGCGGGGACGGAAAACATTCAGTACTTC. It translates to CASSAGTENIQYF.

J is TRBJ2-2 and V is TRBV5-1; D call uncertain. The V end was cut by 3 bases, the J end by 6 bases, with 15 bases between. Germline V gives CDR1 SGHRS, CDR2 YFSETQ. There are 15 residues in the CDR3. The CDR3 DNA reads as TGCGCCAGCAGCTGGTACGGGTCCCCCGCCGGGGAGCTGTTTTTT. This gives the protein CASSWYGSPAGELFF.

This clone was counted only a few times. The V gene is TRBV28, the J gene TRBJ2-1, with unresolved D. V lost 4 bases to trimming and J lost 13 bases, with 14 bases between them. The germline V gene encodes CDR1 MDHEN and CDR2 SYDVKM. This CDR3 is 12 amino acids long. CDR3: CASSSIYEFQFF. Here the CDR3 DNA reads TGTGCCAGCAGTTCTATCTACGAATTCCAGTTCTTC.

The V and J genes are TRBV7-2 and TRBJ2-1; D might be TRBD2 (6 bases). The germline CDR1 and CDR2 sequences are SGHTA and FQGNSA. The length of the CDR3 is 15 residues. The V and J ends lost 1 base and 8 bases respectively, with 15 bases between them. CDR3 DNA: TGTGCCAGCAGCTTAGTCTTCGCGTCGGGGGATGAGCAGTTCTTC. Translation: CASSLVFASGDEQFF.

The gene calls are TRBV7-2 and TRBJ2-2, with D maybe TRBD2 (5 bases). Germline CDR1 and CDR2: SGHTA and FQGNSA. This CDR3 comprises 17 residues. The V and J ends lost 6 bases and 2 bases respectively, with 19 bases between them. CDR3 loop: CASRVGRGRGNTGELFF. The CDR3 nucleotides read TGTGCCAGCAGGGTGGGGAGAGGACGTGGAAACACCGGGGAGCTGTTTTTT. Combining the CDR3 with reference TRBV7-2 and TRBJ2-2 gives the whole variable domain GAGVSQSPSNKVTEKGKDVELRCDPISGHTALYWYRQSLGQGLEFLIYFQGNSAPDKSGLPSDRFSAERTGGSVSTLTIQRTQQEDSAVYLCASRVGRGRGNTGELFFGEGSRLTVL.

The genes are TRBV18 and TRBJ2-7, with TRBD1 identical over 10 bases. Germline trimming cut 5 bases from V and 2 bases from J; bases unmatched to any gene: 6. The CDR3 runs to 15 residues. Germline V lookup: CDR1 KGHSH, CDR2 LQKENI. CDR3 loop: CASSSGQGDTYEQYF. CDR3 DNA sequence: TGTGCCAGCTCATCAGGACAGGGGGATACCTACGAGCAGTACTTC.

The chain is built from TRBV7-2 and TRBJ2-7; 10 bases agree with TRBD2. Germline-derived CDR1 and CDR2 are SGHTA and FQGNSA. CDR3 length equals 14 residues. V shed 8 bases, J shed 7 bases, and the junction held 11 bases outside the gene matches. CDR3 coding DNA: TGTGCCAGCTACCGGGGGGGGACTAGCGAGGAGCAGTACTTC. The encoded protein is CASYRGGTSEEQYF.

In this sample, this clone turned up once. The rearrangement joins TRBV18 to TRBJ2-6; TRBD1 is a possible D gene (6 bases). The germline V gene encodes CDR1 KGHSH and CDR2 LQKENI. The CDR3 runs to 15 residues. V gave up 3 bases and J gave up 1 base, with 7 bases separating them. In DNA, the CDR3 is TGTGCCAGCTCACCTACAGGGTCTGGGGCCAACGTCCTGACTTTC. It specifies CASSPTGSGANVLTF.

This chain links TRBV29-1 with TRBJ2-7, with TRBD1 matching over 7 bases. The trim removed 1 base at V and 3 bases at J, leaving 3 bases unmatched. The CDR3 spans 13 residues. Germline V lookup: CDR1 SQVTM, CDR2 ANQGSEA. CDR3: CSVEAAGGYEQYF. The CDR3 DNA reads TGCAGCGTTGAAGCCGCAGGGGGCTACGAGCAGTACTTC.

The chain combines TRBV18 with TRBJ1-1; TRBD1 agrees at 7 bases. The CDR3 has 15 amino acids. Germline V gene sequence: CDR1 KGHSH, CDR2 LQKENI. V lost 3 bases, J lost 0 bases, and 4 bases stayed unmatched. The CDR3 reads CASSPTGTVNTEAFF. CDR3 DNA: TGTGCCAGCTCACCTACCGGGACAGTGAACACTGAAGCTTTCTTT.

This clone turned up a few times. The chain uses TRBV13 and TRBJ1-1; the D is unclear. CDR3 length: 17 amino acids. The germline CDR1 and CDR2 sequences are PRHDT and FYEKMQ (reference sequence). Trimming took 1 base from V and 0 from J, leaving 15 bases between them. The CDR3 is CASSLAELGRMNTEAFF. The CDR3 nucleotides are TGTGCCAGCAGCTTAGCGGAACTAGGACGGATGAACACTGAAGCTTTCTTT.

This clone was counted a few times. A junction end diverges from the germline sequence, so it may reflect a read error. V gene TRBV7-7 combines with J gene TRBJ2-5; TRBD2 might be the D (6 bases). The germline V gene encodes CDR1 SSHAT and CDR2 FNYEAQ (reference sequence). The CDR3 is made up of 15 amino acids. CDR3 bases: TGTGCTAGCAGCTCAGGCGGGACTTCTCAAGAGACCCAGTACTTC. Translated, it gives CASSSGGTSQETQYF. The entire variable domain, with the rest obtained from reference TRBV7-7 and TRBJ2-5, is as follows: GAGVSQSPRYKVTKRGQDVTLRCDPISSHATLYWYQQALGQGPEFLTYFNYEAQPDKSGLPSDRFSAERPEGSISTLTIQRTEQRDSAMYRCASSSGGTSQETQYFGPGTRLLVL.

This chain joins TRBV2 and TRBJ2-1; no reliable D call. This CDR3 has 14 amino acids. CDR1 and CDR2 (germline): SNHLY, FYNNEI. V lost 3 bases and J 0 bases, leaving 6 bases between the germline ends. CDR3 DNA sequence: TGTGCCAGCAGTGACTGGAGCTCCTACAATGAGCAGTTCTTC. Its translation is CASSDWSSYNEQFF. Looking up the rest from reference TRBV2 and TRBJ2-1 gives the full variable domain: EPEVTQTPSHQVTQMGQEVILRCVPISNHLYFYWYRQILGQKVEFLVSFYNNEISEKSEIFDDQFSVERPDGSNFTLKIRSTKLEDSAMYFCASSDWSSYNEQFFGPGTRLTVL.

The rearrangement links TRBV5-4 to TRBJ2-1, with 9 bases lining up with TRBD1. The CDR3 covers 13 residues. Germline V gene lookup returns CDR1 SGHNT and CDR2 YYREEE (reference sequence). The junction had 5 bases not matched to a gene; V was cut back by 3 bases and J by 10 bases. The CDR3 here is CASSSKGQGEQFF. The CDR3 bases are TGTGCCAGCAGCTCTAAGGGACAGGGAGAGCAGTTCTTC.

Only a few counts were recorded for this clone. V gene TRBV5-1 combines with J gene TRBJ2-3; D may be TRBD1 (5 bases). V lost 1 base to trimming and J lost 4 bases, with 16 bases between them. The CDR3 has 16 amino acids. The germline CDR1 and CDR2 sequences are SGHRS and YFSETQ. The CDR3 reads CASSLSVMPGPDTQYF. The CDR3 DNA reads TGCGCCAGCAGCTTGTCTGTCATGCCAGGGCCAGATACGCAGTATTTT.